This TCR beta chain was sequenced in a study of T cells after yellow fever vaccination. About the research overall: SMART-Seq v4 Ultra Low Input served to prepare low-cell-number fractions.

Concerning this clonotype: What it binds is not known.

Generation of TCR cDNA used 5'RACE template switching (which added a universal primer site and UMIs). TCRdb called the 5' RACE reads again in MiXCR, with one record for every CDR3 protein. The table records roughly 250,000 distinct CDR3 sequences, 10% to 15% of them present only once. The V gene's germline CDR1 is SNHLY and CDR2 FYNNEI. Trimming removed 7 bases from V and 9 bases from J, with 19 bases in between. CDR3 length: 14 residues. Broader study findings: There was a small share of clonotypes that showed up in both the CD4 and CD8 compartments.

The material was CD4+ T cells sorted from PBMCs, obtained 45 days after the yellow fever booster vaccination. This chain connects TRBV2 to TRBJ2-1; possible D gene TRBD1, 7 bases. This receptor was identified in a man aged 30 to 45 who received the YFV17D yellow fever vaccine. The CDR3 nucleotides read TGTGCCAGCACCGCGGAGACAGGGAGGCCTGAGCAGTTCTTC. Residues: CASTAETGRPEQFF.